This T cell receptor (beta chain) was captured in a study of CD8+CD57+ T cells in acquired aplastic anemia. In germline, CDR1 is SGHVS, CDR2 FQNEAQ. The CDR3 extends over 16 amino acids. V lost 5 bases to trimming and J lost 6 bases, with 22 bases between them. Profiles of TCR beta VDJ and CDR3 were generated from a genomic DNA template. TCRdb processed the reads anew with MiXCR; each CDR3 protein has one entry. The sample yields roughly 180,000 distinct CDR3 sequences, approximately 48% seen once. The sequenced patients had an expansion of CD8+CD57+ cells seen by flow cytometry. The V gene is TRBV7-8, the J gene TRBJ1-1; the D gene is possibly TRBD1 (5 bases). The TCR comes from a human donor with aplastic anemia. Sequences were obtained from sorted CD4+, CD8+, or CD8+CD57+ T cells (not recorded which) from PBMCs. CDR3 DNA sequence: TGTGCCAGCAGCCTCGGGGCAGGCCCCAGAAGCTCTGAAGCTTTCTTT. It specifies CASSLGAGPRSSEAFF.